The 32 T cell receptor beta chains given below trace back to one sample, sequenced in a study of blood T cell repertoires in COVID-19. TCRdb's copy holds only in-frame clones and misses some; the assay was immunoSEQ multiplex PCR. In the table there are 250,000 to 300,000 clones, roughly 86% of which are singletons. Source material: peripheral blood. These receptors all stem from a woman aged 25-40 years with COVID-19, enrolled during active disease.

The chain uses TRBV9 and TRBJ2-1, with 10 nucleotides matching TRBD2. CDR1 and CDR2 from the germline V gene are SGDLS and YYNGEE. The junction had 6 bases not matched to a gene; V was cut back by 0 bases and J by 9 bases. The CDR3 covers 15 residues. CDR3 bases: TGTGCCAGCAGCGTAGTAACTAGCGGGATGCGTGAGCAGTTCTTC. Its translation: CASSVVTSGMREQFF.

J is TRBJ2-3 and V is TRBV30; no reliable D call. Trimming left V 3 bases short and J 4 bases short, with 11 bases between. The CDR3 totals 13 residues. Germline CDR1 is GTSNPN and CDR2 is SVGIG (reference sequence). CDR3 protein: CAWRAASADTQYF. In DNA form, the CDR3 reads TGTGCCTGGAGGGCCGCTTCTGCAGATACGCAGTATTTT. The full variable domain, completed using reference TRBV30 and TRBJ2-3, is SQTIHQWPATLVQPVGSPLSLECTVEGTSNPNLYWYRQAAGRGLQLLFYSVGIGQISSEVPQNLSASRPQDRQFILSSKKLLLSDSGFYLCAWRAASADTQYFGPGTRLTVL.

CDR3 in DNA: TGTGCCAGCAGTTTTGGCCACGAAGCTTTCTTT. Amino acid sequence: CASSFGHEAFF. V is TRBV12-3 or TRBV12-4 and J is TRBJ1-1; no clear D gene. V dropped 3 bases and J dropped 8 bases, with 7 bases sitting between them. This CDR3 has 11 residues.

The rearrangement uses TRBV20-1 and TRBJ1-4, with 9 bases aligning to TRBD1. Trimming removed 3 bases from V and 4 bases from J; junction bases left unmatched: 3. This CDR3 region has 14 residues. Per germline, CDR1 DFQATT and CDR2 SNEGSKA (reference sequence). CDR3 in DNA: TGCAGTGCTAGTTGGGACAGGGTTAATGAAAAACTGTTTTTT. Its protein product is CSASWDRVNEKLFF.

V usage is TRBV7-2 and J usage is TRBJ2-3; 10 bases map to TRBD1. The V segment lost 6 bases and the J segment 4 bases; nucleotides outside the gene matches: 7. CDR1 and CDR2 (germline): SGHTA, FQGNSA. The CDR3 consists of 15 residues. The chain's CDR3 is CASSKPGQGSDTQYF. Here the CDR3 DNA reads TGTGCCAGCAGTAAACCGGGACAGGGGTCAGATACGCAGTATTTT.

The chain joins TRBV7-3 to TRBJ2-7; 14 bases line up with TRBD2. The CDR3 runs to 14 residues. V was pared by 6 bases and J by 3 bases, with 1 base of the junction left unmatched. CDR1 and CDR2 (germline): SGHTA, FQGTGA. CDR3 bases: TGTGCCAGCAGAGGGACTAGCGGGAGCTACGAGCAGTACTTC. It is translated as CASRGTSGSYEQYF.

The chain has TRBV7-9 and TRBJ1-4; D may be TRBD1 (5 bases). Trimming cost V 5 bases and J 8 bases, with 27 bases left between them. The CDR3 runs to 18 residues. Germline loops: CDR1 SEHNR, CDR2 FQNEAQ (reference sequence). The CDR3 region has the DNA TGTGCCAGCAGCCAAAAATCGCCGGGACTCCCGACTAGGGAAAAACTGTTTTTT. This gives the protein CASSQKSPGLPTREKLFF.

The chain is built from TRBV7-6 and TRBJ2-3; 11 bases match TRBD2. The CDR3 contains 17 residues. CDR1 and CDR2 (germline): SGHVS, FNYEAQ. Trimming cost V 4 bases and J 4 bases; bases outside gene matches: 10. CDR3 protein: CASSSLTVAGGSDTQYF. The DNA for the CDR3 is TGTGCCAGCAGCTCCCTGACGGTAGCGGGAGGGTCAGATACGCAGTATTTT.

The rearrangement links TRBV5-1 to TRBJ2-7; D is undetermined. The CDR3 runs to 13 residues. V lost 5 bases to trimming and J lost 3 bases, with 12 bases between them. Looked up from germline, CDR1 is SGHRS and CDR2 is YFSETQ. The CDR3 nucleotides are TGCGCCAGCAGACCGACCCCGGGCTACGAGCAGTACTTC. Encoded protein: CASRPTPGYEQYF.

This clone has only one observation. The J gene is TRBJ1-2, the V gene TRBV10-1; TRBD1 agrees at 7 bases. The CDR3 has 13 residues. CDR1 is WNHNN and CDR2 is SYGVQD in the germline V gene (reference sequence). V shed 5 bases and J 10 bases; nucleotides not matched to a gene: 10. CDR3 DNA: TGCGCCAGCAGTCCCGGGAGGGGGCTAGACTACACCTTC. Translation: CASSPGRGLDYTF.

V and J are TRBV6-5 and TRBJ2-5; 7 nucleotides align to TRBD1. The ends lost 6 bases at V and 1 base at J; junction bases unmatched: 2. CDR3 size: 13 residues. Germline loops: CDR1 MNHEY, CDR2 SVGAGI. As DNA, the CDR3 is TGTGCCAGCAGCCGGGACAGCCAAGAGACCCAGTACTTC. Translated: CASSRDSQETQYF.

The rearrangement joins TRBV28 to TRBJ1-5, with a tentative D call TRBD1 (5 bases). Per the germline V gene, CDR1 is MDHEN and CDR2 is SYDVKM. The germline V and J ends were trimmed by 3 bases and 5 bases, with 8 bases remaining between them. CDR3 length equals 13 residues. For the CDR3, the DNA is TGTGCCAGCAGTTTCTGGGGCGATCAGCCCCAGCATTTT. This translates into CASSFWGDQPQHF.

This clone occurred once. This chain links TRBV6-5 with TRBJ2-1, with D perhaps matching TRBD2 (7 bases). The CDR3 length is 15 residues. CDR1 is MNHEY and CDR2 is SVGAGI in the germline V gene. The ends were cut back, 6 bases at V and 8 bases at J, with 20 bases in the middle. The CDR3 is CASSPWGGGLDEQFF. CDR3 sequence (DNA): TGTGCCAGCAGCCCATGGGGGGGCGGTCTCGATGAGCAGTTCTTC.

This clone has a single count. The CDR3 here is CASSLSFGRGNEKLFF. The CDR3 region has the DNA TGTGCCAGCAGTTTATCTTTTGGGAGGGGTAATGAAAAACTGTTTTTT. The chain employs TRBV28 and TRBJ1-4; possibly TRBD1 for D (5 bases). Germline V gene sequence: CDR1 MDHEN, CDR2 SYDVKM. The germline V and J ends were trimmed by 1 base and 4 bases, with 13 bases remaining between them. The CDR3 covers 16 residues.

The chain joins TRBV18 to TRBJ2-7, with 9 bases fitting TRBD1. The CDR3 extends over 15 amino acids. Looked up from germline, CDR1 is KGHSH and CDR2 is LQKENI. The trim removed 5 bases at V and 4 bases at J, leaving 9 bases unmatched. The CDR3 protein is CASSSRDRARYEQYF. The CDR3 coding sequence is TGTGCCAGCTCATCGCGGGACAGGGCTAGATACGAGCAGTACTTC.

This clone has only a few counts. The chain uses TRBV12-2 and TRBJ2-7; TRBD2 was called by the table and not checked on the DNA. TRBV12-2 is annotated as a pseudogene. The CDR3 is made up of 15 amino acids. CDR3: CASRLARGRAGEQYF. In nucleotides, the CDR3 is TGTGCAAGTCGCTTAGCTCGCGGGAGGGCCGGGGAGCAGTACTTC.

V and J are TRBV6-5 and TRBJ1-1; 11 bases fit TRBD1. This CDR3 is built from 15 residues. Germline CDR1 and CDR2: MNHEY and SVGAGI. The J segment lost 5 bases and the V segment lost 6 bases, leaving 8 bases of the junction unmatched. The CDR3 protein is CASRAGTGGWTEAFF. CDR3 DNA: TGTGCCAGCAGAGCCGGGACAGGGGGATGGACTGAAGCTTTCTTT.

This clone appeared a single time. This sample also contains other DNA sequences that code for the same CDR3. The chain recombines TRBV10-3 with TRBJ1-5; D call uncertain. Germline V CDR1 and CDR2: ENHRY, SYGVKD. The CDR3 length is 12 residues. With 3 bases removed from V and 4 bases from J, the gap between germline ends came to 4 bases. In DNA, the CDR3 is TGTGCCATCAGTGACTCGAATCAGCCCCAGCATTTT. Encoded protein: CAISDSNQPQHF.

CDR3 nucleotides: TGTGCCAGCAGTGAACTAGCGGGAGGCTGGGATACGCAGTATTTT. This codes for CASSELAGGWDTQYF. The chain links TRBV6-4 to TRBJ2-3, with 12 positions matching TRBD2. V lost 3 bases to trimming and J lost 6 bases; unmatched junction nucleotides: 4. The CDR3 is 15 residues long. Germline values: CDR1 MRHNA, CDR2 SNTAGT.

V and J are TRBV7-9 and TRBJ1-5, with D possibly matching TRBD1 (6 bases). From germline, CDR1 is SEHNR and CDR2 FQNEAQ (reference sequence). The CDR3 is 15 residues long. Trimming left V 6 bases short and J 3 bases short, with 15 bases between. CDR3 nucleotides: TGTGCCAGCAGTTCGTCCGGGACACTCAATCAGCCCCAGCATTTT. Protein product: CASSSSGTLNQPQHF.

This clone was recorded a few times. V gene TRBV27 combines with J gene TRBJ1-1, with 9 bases identical to TRBD1. The J segment lost 4 bases and the V segment lost 5 bases, leaving 5 bases of the junction unmatched. This CDR3 comprises 14 residues. From germline, CDR1 is MNHEY and CDR2 SMNVEV (reference sequence). The CDR3 nucleotides are TGTGCCAGCAGTCTACAGGGGGCCGGCACTGAAGCTTTCTTT. Protein product: CASSLQGAGTEAFF.

The V and J genes are TRBV4-1 and TRBJ1-1, with TRBD1 matching 7 bases. The CDR3 has 14 residues. V lost 4 bases, J lost 4 bases, and 6 bases stayed unmatched. Germline loops: CDR1 MGHRA, CDR2 YSYEKL. CDR3 sequence reads: CASSPRGSGTEAFF. The CDR3 DNA is TGCGCCAGCAGCCCCAGGGGGTCGGGCACTGAAGCTTTCTTT.

This clone has only one observation. The rearrangement joins TRBV5-6 to TRBJ1-5; D is uncertain. Trimming removed 0 bases at V and 4 bases at J, with 11 bases between. Germline V CDR1 and CDR2: SGHDT, YYEEEE. The length of the CDR3 is 15 residues. CDR3 in amino acids: CASSLAGGSNQPQHF. CDR3 nucleotide sequence: TGTGCCAGCAGCTTGGCCGGCGGCAGTAATCAGCCCCAGCATTTT.

CDR3 protein: CASSSPDRDWEQYF. Written as DNA, the CDR3 is TGTGCCAGCAGTTCCCCGGACAGGGATTGGGAGCAGTACTTC. The V gene is TRBV28, the J gene TRBJ2-7; 8 bases align to TRBD1. This CDR3 is built from 14 residues. Looked up from germline, CDR1 is MDHEN and CDR2 is SYDVKM. The V gene end was trimmed by 4 bases and the J gene end by 7 bases; junction bases not matched to a gene: 9.

The chain carries TRBV7-2 and TRBJ1-5, with 8 bases matching TRBD1. The CDR3 spans 15 residues. V shed 3 bases and J 3 bases; nucleotides not matched to a gene: 4. Germline CDR1 SGHTA, CDR2 FQGNSA. CDR3 sequence: CASSFDRGANQPQHF. In nucleotides, the CDR3 is TGTGCCAGCAGCTTCGACAGGGGAGCCAATCAGCCCCAGCATTTT.

The chain uses TRBV2 and TRBJ2-3; D gene unclear. CDR1 SNHLY and CDR2 FYNNEI come from the germline V gene. This CDR3 contains 14 residues. The V end lost 5 bases, the J end lost 4 bases, and 13 bases lay between the germline ends. The CDR3 nucleotides read TGTGCCAGCAGTCGAGCGCGATCTCCAGATACGCAGTATTTT. The encoded protein is CASSRARSPDTQYF.

This chain connects TRBV27 to TRBJ2-2, with D maybe TRBD2 (6 bases). In germline, CDR1 is MNHEY, CDR2 SMNVEV (reference sequence). The CDR3 consists of 15 residues. V lost 4 bases, J lost 4 bases, and 13 bases lay in between. CDR3 loop: CASSSYGRSTGELFF. CDR3 coding DNA: TGTGCCAGCAGTTCCTACGGGAGATCCACCGGGGAGCTGTTTTTT.

The chain joins TRBV28 to TRBJ1-2; 7 nucleotides agree with TRBD1. Trimming took 4 bases from V and 5 from J; bases not matched to a gene: 4. The CDR3 has 13 amino acids. The germline V gene has CDR1 MDHEN and CDR2 SYDVKM. The CDR3 nucleotides are TGTGCCAGCAGTTCCGCGGGACAGTATGGCTACACCTTC. Protein product: CASSSAGQYGYTF.

The V gene is TRBV21-1, the J gene TRBJ2-5; TRBD1 reflects the table's D call only, with no check against the DNA. TRBV21-1 counts as a pseudogene. The length of the CDR3 is 14 residues. The CDR3 here is CASSKSSGRETQYF. As DNA, the CDR3 is TGTGCCAGCAGCAAATCTTCAGGCCGAGAGACCCAGTACTTC.

This clone was detected only a few times. Other DNA sequences within the sample encode an identical CDR3. V usage is TRBV5-1 and J usage is TRBJ2-5, with D maybe TRBD2 (7 bases). The CDR3 has 13 residues. The germline gives CDR1 SGHRS, CDR2 YFSETQ. V was cut by 3 bases and J by 5 bases, with 11 bases left in between. CDR3 loop: CASSSGGGETQYF. As DNA, the CDR3 is TGCGCCAGCAGCTCGGGGGGCGGGGAGACCCAGTACTTC.

The V gene is TRBV5-4, the J gene TRBJ2-3; D perhaps matches TRBD2 (6 bases). The V gene's germline CDR1 is SGHNT and CDR2 YYREEE (reference sequence). This CDR3 contains 13 residues. Trimming stripped 2 bases from V and 6 bases from J, with 10 bases between. The CDR3 DNA follows: TGTGCCAGCAGCTTAGGCCGGGGGGATACGCAGTATTTT. Protein product: CASSLGRGDTQYF.

The rearrangement joins TRBV19 to TRBJ2-1; 13 bases map to TRBD2. In germline, CDR1 is LNHDA, CDR2 SQIVND (reference sequence). The CDR3 has 15 residues. V lost 6 bases and J lost 3; bases outside the gene matches: 2. In nucleotides, the CDR3 is TGTGCCAGTAGGGGACTAGCGGGAAACTACAATGAGCAGTTCTTC. It yields the protein CASRGLAGNYNEQFF.